These T cell receptor beta chains were read from a single sample in a study of T cells after yellow fever vaccination. One entry per CDR3 protein, called by TCRdb with MiXCR from the 5' RACE reads. The sample has over 300,000 distinct CDR3 sequences; roughly 3.5% are singletons. The sample consisted of PBMCs, taken on the day of the yellow fever booster vaccination. These receptors originate from a man aged 18 to 30 who received the YFV17D yellow fever vaccine. Each CDR3 is given with its conserved first and last residue. Only part of the rows carry a size: once, few, many, or a class if the clone is expanded.

cdr3_length: 14; j_call: TRBJ1-4; clone_size: few; v_call: TRBV18; cdr3_aa: CASSPRDRDEKLFF
cdr3_length: 17; j_call: TRBJ1-6; clone_size: few; v_call: TRBV4-1; cdr3_aa: CASSQDGLRGRNSPLHF
cdr3_length: 15; j_call: TRBJ1-6; clone_size: NA; v_call: TRBV5-4; cdr3_aa: CASSFQQGVNSPLHF
cdr3_length: 13; j_call: TRBJ1-1; clone_size: few; v_call: TRBV28; cdr3_aa: CASSTPRRSEAFF
cdr3_length: 15; j_call: TRBJ2-3; clone_size: NA; v_call: TRBV4-3; cdr3_aa: CASSRKGLSKDTQYF
cdr3_length: 13; j_call: TRBJ2-7; clone_size: NA; v_call: TRBV4-2; cdr3_aa: CASSHPGRGEQYF
cdr3_length: 17; j_call: TRBJ2-5; clone_size: NA; v_call: TRBV4-1; cdr3_aa: CASSQGGGAGGQETQYF
cdr3_length: 13; j_call: TRBJ2-1; clone_size: few; v_call: TRBV7-2; cdr3_aa: CASTPTPGNEQFF
cdr3_length: 14; j_call: TRBJ1-3; clone_size: many; v_call: TRBV13; cdr3_aa: CASSPGQLGNTIYF
cdr3_length: 13; j_call: TRBJ2-5; clone_size: many; v_call: TRBV5-4; cdr3_aa: CASSLSYQETQYF